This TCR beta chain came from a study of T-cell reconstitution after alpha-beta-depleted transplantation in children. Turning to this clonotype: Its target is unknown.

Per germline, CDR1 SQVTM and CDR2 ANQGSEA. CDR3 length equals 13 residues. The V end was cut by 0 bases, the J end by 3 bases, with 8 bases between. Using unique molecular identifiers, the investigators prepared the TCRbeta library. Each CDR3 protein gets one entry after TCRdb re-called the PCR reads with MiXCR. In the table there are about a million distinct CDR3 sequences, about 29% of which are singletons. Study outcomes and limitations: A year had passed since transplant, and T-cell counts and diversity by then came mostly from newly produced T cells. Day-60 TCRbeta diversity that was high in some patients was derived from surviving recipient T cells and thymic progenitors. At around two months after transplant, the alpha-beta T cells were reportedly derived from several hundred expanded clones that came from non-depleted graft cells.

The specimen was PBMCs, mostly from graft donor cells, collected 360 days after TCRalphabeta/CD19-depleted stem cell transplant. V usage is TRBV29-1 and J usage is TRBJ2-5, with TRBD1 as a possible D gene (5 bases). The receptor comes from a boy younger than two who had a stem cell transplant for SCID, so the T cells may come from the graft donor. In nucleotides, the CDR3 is TGCAGCGTTGAAGATCAGACAGAAGAGACCCAGTACTTC. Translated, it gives CSVEDQTEETQYF. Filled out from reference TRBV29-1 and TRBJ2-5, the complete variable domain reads SAVISQKPSRDICQRGTSLTIQCQVDSQVTMMFWYRQQPGQSLTLIATANQGSEATYESGFVIDKFPISRPNLTFSTLTVSNMSPEDSSIYLCSVEDQTEETQYFGPGTRLLVL.